This TCR beta chain derives from a study of Tregs in tolerant kidney transplant recipients. Study at large: Related graft donors supplied nonmyeloablative bone marrow transplants, and mixed chimerism was transient.

The germline CDR1 and CDR2 sequences are LNHNV and YYDKDF (reference sequence). This CDR3 has 15 amino acids. V lost 2 bases to trimming and J lost 1 base; unmatched junction nucleotides: 2. Notes on the study in general: Nucleotide sequences could not be compared across some patients' samples due to primer changes. The most relevant donor-specific Treg TCRbeta repertoire apparently came from expansion with activated donor B cells.

Repertoires were generated with immunoSEQ multiplex PCR, while TCRdb's copy carries only in-frame clones and drops some. This table has approximately 93,000 clones, 80% to 95% appearing once. Remarks on this clone: The antigen is not known.

The TCR originated in a human donor who received a combined kidney and bone marrow transplant. The V and J genes are TRBV15 and TRBJ2-4, with 7 bases that match TRBD2. Sequenced here: CD4+ T cells from blood, sampled before the transplant. The CDR3 sequence is CATSRMGGAKNIQYF. As DNA, the CDR3 is TGTGCCACCAGCAGAATGGGGGGGGCCAAAAACATTCAGTACTTC.